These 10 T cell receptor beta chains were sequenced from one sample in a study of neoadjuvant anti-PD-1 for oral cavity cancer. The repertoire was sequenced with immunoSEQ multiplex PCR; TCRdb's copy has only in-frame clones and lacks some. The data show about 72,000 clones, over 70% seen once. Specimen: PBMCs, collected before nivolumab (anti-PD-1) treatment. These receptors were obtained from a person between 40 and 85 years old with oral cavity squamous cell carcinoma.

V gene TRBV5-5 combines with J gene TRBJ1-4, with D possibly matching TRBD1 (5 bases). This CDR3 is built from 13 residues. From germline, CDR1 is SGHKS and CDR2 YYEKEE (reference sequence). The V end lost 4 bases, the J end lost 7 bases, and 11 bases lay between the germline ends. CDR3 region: CASSLKGTEKLFF. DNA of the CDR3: TGTGCCAGCAGCCTTAAGGGGACTGAAAAACTGTTTTTT.

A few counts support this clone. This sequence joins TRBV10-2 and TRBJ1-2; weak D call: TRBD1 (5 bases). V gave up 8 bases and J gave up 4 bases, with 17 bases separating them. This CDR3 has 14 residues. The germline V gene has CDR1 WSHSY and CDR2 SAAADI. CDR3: CASGIYRNGYGYTF. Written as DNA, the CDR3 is TGCGCCAGCGGGATCTACAGGAATGGCTATGGCTACACCTTC.

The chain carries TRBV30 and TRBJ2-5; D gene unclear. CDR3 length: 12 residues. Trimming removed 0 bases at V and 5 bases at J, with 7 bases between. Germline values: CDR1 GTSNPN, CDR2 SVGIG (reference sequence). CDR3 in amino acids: CAWSVNGETQYF. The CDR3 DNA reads TGTGCCTGGAGTGTAAACGGTGAGACCCAGTACTTC.

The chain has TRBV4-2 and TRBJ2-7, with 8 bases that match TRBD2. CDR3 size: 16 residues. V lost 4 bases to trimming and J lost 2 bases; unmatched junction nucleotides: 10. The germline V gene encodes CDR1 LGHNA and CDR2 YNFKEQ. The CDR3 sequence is CASSRIIAGRTYEQYF. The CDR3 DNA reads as TGTGCCAGCAGCCGAATAATAGCGGGAAGAACCTACGAGCAGTACTTC.

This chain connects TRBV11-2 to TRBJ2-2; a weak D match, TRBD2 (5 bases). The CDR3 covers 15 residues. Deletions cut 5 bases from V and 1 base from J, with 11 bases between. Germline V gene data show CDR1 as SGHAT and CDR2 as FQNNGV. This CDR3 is CASSVGLLNTGELFF. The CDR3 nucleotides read TGTGCCAGCAGCGTAGGACTTTTGAACACCGGGGAGCTGTTTTTT. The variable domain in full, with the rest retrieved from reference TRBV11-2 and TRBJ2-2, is EAGVAQSPRYKIIEKRQSVAFWCNPISGHATLYWYQQILGQGPKLLIQFQNNGVVDDSQLPKDRFSAERLKGVDSTLKIQPAKLEDSAVYLCASSVGLLNTGELFFGEGSRLTVL.

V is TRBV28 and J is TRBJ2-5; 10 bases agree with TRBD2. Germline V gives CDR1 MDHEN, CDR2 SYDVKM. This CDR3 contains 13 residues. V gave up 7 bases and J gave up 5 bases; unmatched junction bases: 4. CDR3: CASILSGGETQYF. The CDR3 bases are TGTGCCAGCATTCTTAGCGGGGGGGAGACCCAGTACTTC.

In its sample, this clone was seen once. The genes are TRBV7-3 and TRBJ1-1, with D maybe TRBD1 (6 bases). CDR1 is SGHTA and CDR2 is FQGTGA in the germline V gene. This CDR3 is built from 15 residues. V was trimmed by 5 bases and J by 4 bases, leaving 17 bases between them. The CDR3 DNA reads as TGTGCCAGCAGCCCCCAAGGGGGGGAGATCACTGAAGCTTTCTTT. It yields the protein CASSPQGGEITEAFF. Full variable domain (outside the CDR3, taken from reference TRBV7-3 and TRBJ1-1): GAGVSQTPSNKVTEKGKYVELRCDPISGHTALYWYRQSLGQGPEFLIYFQGTGAADDSGLPNDRFFAVRPEGSVSTLKIQRTERGDSAVYLCASSPQGGEITEAFFGQGTRLTVV.

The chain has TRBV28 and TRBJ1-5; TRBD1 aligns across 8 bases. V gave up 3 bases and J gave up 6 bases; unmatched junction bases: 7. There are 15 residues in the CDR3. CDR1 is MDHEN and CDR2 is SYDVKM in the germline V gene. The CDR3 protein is CASSFLDRDGQPQHF. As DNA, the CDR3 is TGTGCCAGCAGTTTCCTGGACAGGGACGGTCAGCCCCAGCATTTT.

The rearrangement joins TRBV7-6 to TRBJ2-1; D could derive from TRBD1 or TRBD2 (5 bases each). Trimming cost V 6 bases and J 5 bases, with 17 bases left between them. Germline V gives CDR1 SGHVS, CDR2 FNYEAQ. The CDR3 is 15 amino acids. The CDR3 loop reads CASSHRDHRDNEQFF. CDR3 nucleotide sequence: TGTGCCAGCAGTCACCGGGACCACCGTGACAATGAGCAGTTCTTC.

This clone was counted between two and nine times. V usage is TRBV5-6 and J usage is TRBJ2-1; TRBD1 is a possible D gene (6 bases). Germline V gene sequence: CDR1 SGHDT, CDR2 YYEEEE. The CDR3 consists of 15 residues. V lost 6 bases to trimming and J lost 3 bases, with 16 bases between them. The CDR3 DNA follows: TGTGCCAGCACAATGGACAGCCCCCTCTACAATGAGCAGTTCTTC. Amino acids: CASTMDSPLYNEQFF.